These 13 T cell receptor beta chains were all obtained from the same sample, sequenced in a study of blood T cells in healthy people across ages. The use of a sample-barcoded 5' primer and a J-beta primer mix characterized a second PCR of roughly 6 to 11 cycles. TCRdb fed the 5' RACE reads into MiXCR, producing one record per CDR3 protein. Of 600,000 to 850,000 distinct CDR3 sequences detected, roughly 25% appear once; the ten largest clones hold more than 8%. The data were also submitted as part of a second study, on T cells of mothers and their children.

The sequenced material came from blood. All receptors derive from a boy aged 10-17 years in good health.

The chain carries TRBV3-1 and TRBJ2-1; 8 bases are a match to TRBD2. V was clipped by 0 bases and J by 0 bases; unmatched bases: 4. The CDR3 has 17 residues. Germline CDR1 reads LGHDT; CDR2 reads YNNKEL (reference sequence). CDR3 sequence: CASSQEPGLDSYNEQFF. The CDR3 DNA reads as TGTGCCAGCAGCCAAGAGCCGGGACTAGACTCCTACAATGAGCAGTTCTTC.

In this sample, this clonotype turned up a few times. This chain links TRBV15 with TRBJ1-1; D ambiguous. The germline CDR1 and CDR2 sequences are LNHNV and YYDKDF (reference sequence). The CDR3 has 13 residues. The ends were cut back, 3 bases at V and 5 bases at J, with 10 bases in the middle. The CDR3 DNA reads as TGTGCCACCAGCAGGTCAAAACTTACTGAAGCTTTCTTT. Its protein product is CATSRSKLTEAFF.

This clonotype was observed a single time. The V gene is TRBV29-1, the J gene TRBJ2-5, with a possible D match to TRBD2 (5 bases). Trimming cost V 4 bases and J 2 bases, with 11 bases left between them. CDR3 length equals 13 residues. Germline lookup yields CDR1 SQVTM and CDR2 ANQGSEA. The CDR3 bases are TGCAGCGTTGGTCGAGGGCAACAAGAGACCCAGTACTTC. Residues: CSVGRGQQETQYF.

The chain combines TRBV6-1 with TRBJ2-1; 8 nucleotides match TRBD2. Trimming at V came to 4 bases and at J to 10 bases, leaving 6 bases not matched to a gene. Germline loops: CDR1 MNHNS, CDR2 SASEGT. The CDR3 runs 13 residues. The CDR3 DNA reads as TGTGCCAGCAGTGTAAGCGGGAGTGGCGAGCAGTTCTTC. This sequence encodes CASSVSGSGEQFF.

The rearrangement uses TRBV7-2 and TRBJ2-6; D gene ambiguous. Germline V gives CDR1 SGHTA, CDR2 FQGNSA. The germline V and J ends were trimmed by 3 bases and 0 bases, with 24 bases remaining between them. CDR3 length: 21 residues. The CDR3 reads CASSFAFTVKLDDSGANVLTF. Here the CDR3 DNA reads TGTGCCAGCAGCTTTGCCTTCACAGTTAAGCTTGACGACTCTGGGGCCAACGTCCTGACTTTC.

This clonotype has a handful of counts. At one boundary the junction diverges from the germline segment, which might be a read error. The chain combines TRBV3-1 with TRBJ1-1; D is unresolved. Per germline, CDR1 LGHDT and CDR2 YNNKEL (reference sequence). CDR3 length: 13 residues. The CDR3 nucleotides are TGTGCCAGCAGCCGGGGAACCGGCCCTGAAGCCTTCTTT. It specifies CASSRGTGPEAFF.

The chain employs TRBV28 and TRBJ2-5; 7 nucleotides line up with TRBD2. The J call may be mistaken, given a closer DNA end match to TRBJ2-7. Germline V lookup: CDR1 MDHEN, CDR2 SYDVKM. CDR3 length: 14 amino acids. The CDR3 DNA follows: TGTGCCAGCAGTTTGAACAAGCGGGACTACGAGCAGTACTTC. It is translated as CASSLNKRDYEQYF.

This clonotype showed up just a few times. The V call is TRBV3-1, the J call TRBJ2-5, with D unresolved. The J call could be wrong; TRBJ2-7 is a better fit for the DNA end. This CDR3 has 12 amino acids. The V gene's germline CDR1 is LGHDT and CDR2 YNNKEL (reference sequence). Written as DNA, the CDR3 is TGTGCCAGCAGTCTTTATACCTACGAGCAGTACTTC. Its protein product is CASSLYTYEQYF.

This clonotype was observed a few times. The chain joins TRBV29-1 to TRBJ1-1; no definite D call. There are 12 residues in the CDR3. The V end was cut by 6 bases, the J end by 7 bases, with 15 bases between. CDR1 and CDR2 from the germline V gene are SQVTM and ANQGSEA. CDR3 sequence: CSVELPEGEAFF. The DNA of the CDR3 is TGCAGCGTGGAACTTCCCGAGGGTGAAGCTTTCTTT.

The chain combines TRBV28 with TRBJ2-1; unclear D gene. This CDR3 spans 14 amino acids. Trimming took 5 bases from V and 7 from J, leaving 15 bases between them. The germline V gene has CDR1 MDHEN and CDR2 SYDVKM. CDR3 region: CASSLQRRRNEQFF. CDR3 sequence (DNA): TGTGCCAGCAGTCTTCAGAGGCGGCGAAATGAGCAGTTCTTC. The whole variable domain, filled in from reference TRBV28 and TRBJ2-1, reads DVKVTQSSRYLVKRTGEKVFLECVQDMDHENMFWYRQDPGLGLRLIYFSYDVKMKEKGDIPEGYSVSREKKERFSLILESASTNQTSMYLCASSLQRRRNEQFFGPGTRLTVL.

The gene calls are TRBV29-1 and TRBJ2-5; TRBD1 might be the D (5 bases). The germline CDR1 and CDR2 sequences are SQVTM and ANQGSEA. This CDR3 contains 13 residues. Trimming shortened V by 4 bases and J by 1 base, and 10 bases separated the two germline ends. CDR3 bases: TGCAGCGTTGGCAGGGATACCCAAGAGACCCAGTACTTC. Encoded protein: CSVGRDTQETQYF.

The chain has TRBV5-1 and TRBJ2-2; the match to TRBD1 covers 9 bases. The V gene end was trimmed by 3 bases and the J gene end by 5 bases; junction bases not matched to a gene: 5. The CDR3 spans 15 residues. CDR1 and CDR2 (germline): SGHRS, YFSETQ. CDR3 residues: CASSSGQGGTGELFF. For the CDR3, the DNA is TGCGCCAGCAGCTCGGGACAGGGAGGAACCGGGGAGCTGTTTTTT.

As to this clonotype: A single base separates this from a much larger clone, so it may be a read error. The gene calls are TRBV11-2 and TRBJ2-5; D ambiguous. The last part of the DNA fits TRBJ2-1 better; the J call may be wrong. Germline CDR1 is SGHAT and CDR2 is FQNNGV. The CDR3 has 12 amino acids. The CDR3 bases are TGTGCCAGCAGCTTAGGCGTCTATGAGCAGTTCTTC. This translates into CASSLGVYEQFF.